This T cell receptor beta chain appears in the sequencing data of a study of T cell responses to AZD1222 COVID-19 vaccine. Trimming stripped 5 bases from V and 8 bases from J, with 21 bases between. CDR1 MNHEY and CDR2 SMNVEV come from the germline V gene (reference sequence). This CDR3 is built from 15 residues. Sequencing was performed with immunoSEQ multiplex PCR; in TCRdb, only in-frame clones are kept and a portion is missing. The table has 95,000 to 120,000 clones, about 92% seen once. This specimen consisted of peripheral blood, obtained on day 0 of MenACWY control vaccination. The chain uses TRBV27 and TRBJ1-2; the D gene is possibly TRBD1 (5 bases). The sequence came from an adult in good health. CDR3 residues: CASSLNLSRGRGYTF. The CDR3 nucleotides are TGTGCCAGCAGTCTGAACCTATCGAGGGGACGAGGCTACACCTTC.